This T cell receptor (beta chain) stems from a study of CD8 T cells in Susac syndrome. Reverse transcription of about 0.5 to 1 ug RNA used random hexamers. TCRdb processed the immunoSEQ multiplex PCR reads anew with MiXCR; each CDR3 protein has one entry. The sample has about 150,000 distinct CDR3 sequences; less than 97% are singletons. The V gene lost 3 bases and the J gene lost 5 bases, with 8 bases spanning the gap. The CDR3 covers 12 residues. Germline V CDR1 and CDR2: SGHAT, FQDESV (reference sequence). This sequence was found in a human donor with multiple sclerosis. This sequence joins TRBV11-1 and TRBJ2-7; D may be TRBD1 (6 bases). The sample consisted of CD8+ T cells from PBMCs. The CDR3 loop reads CASSFQGNEQYV. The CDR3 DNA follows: TGTGCCAGCAGCTTCCAGGGGAACGAGCAGTACGTC.